This section outlines one TCR beta chain sequence together with its context. Its specificity is not known. The source of the sample is a study of glioma-infiltrating T cells. Study-wide results and caveats: Very few CDR3 sequences were shared between tissue and blood.

TCR alpha and beta CDR3 regions were amplified from RNA using iRepertoire nested multiplex PCR. Tissue mRNA or PBMC total RNA, 100-400 ng, went into one-step reverse transcription and amplification. TCRdb itself ran the multiplex PCR reads through MiXCR, one entry per CDR3 protein. The repertoire holds around 99,000 distinct CDR3 sequences, with less than 30% as singletons. The receptor's source is a human donor with low-grade glioma or glioblastoma, undergoing nonglioma brain surgery, or in good health (not recorded which). The material sequenced was glioma tissue, nonneoplastic brain tissue, or PBMCs (not recorded which).

CDR3 sequence (DNA): TGTGCCAGCAAACTAGGGGTGAACACTGAAGCTTTCTTT. Translated: CASKLGVNTEAFF. V gene TRBV7-3 combines with J gene TRBJ1-1, with D maybe TRBD1 (5 bases). V dropped 7 bases and J dropped 0 bases, with 9 bases sitting between them. Germline lookup yields CDR1 SGHTA and CDR2 FQGTGA. The CDR3 runs 13 residues.